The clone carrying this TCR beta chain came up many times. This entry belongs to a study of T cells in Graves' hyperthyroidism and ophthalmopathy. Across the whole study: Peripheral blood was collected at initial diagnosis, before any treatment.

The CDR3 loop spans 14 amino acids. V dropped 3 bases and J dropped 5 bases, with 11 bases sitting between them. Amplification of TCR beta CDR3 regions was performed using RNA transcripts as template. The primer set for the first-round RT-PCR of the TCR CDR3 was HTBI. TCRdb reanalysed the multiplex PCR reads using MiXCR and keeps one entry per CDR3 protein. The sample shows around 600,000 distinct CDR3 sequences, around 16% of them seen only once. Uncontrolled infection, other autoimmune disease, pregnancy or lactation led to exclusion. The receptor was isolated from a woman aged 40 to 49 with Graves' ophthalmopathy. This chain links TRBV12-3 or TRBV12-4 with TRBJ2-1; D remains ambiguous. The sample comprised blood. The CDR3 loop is CASSLSLTNNEQFF. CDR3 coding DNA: TGTGCCAGCAGTTTGAGCCTAACGAACAATGAGCAGTTCTTC.